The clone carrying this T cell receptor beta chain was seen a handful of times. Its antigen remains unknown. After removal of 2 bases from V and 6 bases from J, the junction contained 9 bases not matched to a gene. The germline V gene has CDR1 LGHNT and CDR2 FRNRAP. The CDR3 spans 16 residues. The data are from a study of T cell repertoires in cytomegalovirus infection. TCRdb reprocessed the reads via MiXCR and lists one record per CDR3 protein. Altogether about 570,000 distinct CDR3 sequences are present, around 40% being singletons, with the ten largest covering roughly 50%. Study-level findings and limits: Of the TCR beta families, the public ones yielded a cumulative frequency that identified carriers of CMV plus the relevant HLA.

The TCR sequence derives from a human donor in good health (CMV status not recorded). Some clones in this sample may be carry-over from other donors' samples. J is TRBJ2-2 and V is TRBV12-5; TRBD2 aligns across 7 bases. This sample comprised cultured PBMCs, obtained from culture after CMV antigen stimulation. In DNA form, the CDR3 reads TGTGCTAGTGGTTTGCTACCCTCAGCGGGGCCCGGGGAGCTGTTTTTT. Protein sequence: CASGLLPSAGPGELFF.